This T cell receptor beta chain derives from a study of T cell repertoires in cytomegalovirus infection. V was pared by 10 bases and J by 4 bases, with 4 bases of the junction left unmatched. The CDR3 runs to 12 residues. Germline CDR1 ENHRY, CDR2 SYGVKD. TCRdb fed the reads into MiXCR, producing one record per CDR3 protein. The repertoire has about 360,000 distinct CDR3 sequences, 15% to 20% of them found once; the top ten carry 8.5% to 10%. V is TRBV10-3 and J is TRBJ2-5; 9 bases match TRBD1. The TCR was taken from a human donor in good health (CMV status not recorded). Some clones in this sample may be carry-over from other donors' samples. Sequencing was carried out using PBMCs. The CDR3 DNA sequence: TGTGCCACCCGGGACAGGGCAGAGACCCAGTACTTC. Amino acid sequence: CATRDRAETQYF.